This T cell receptor beta chain is drawn from a study of CD8 T cells in ankylosing spondylitis. Whole-study results and caveats: In ankylosing spondylitis blood, a motif of roughly eight highly homologous TCR beta variants appeared characteristic. Peripheral blood held disease-linked clones only at relatively low frequency, and these were CD8+.

CDR3 length: 16 amino acids. Germline V gene lookup returns CDR1 DFQATT and CDR2 SNEGSKA (reference sequence). There are many counts of this clonotype. As yet, its antigen is unknown. A read error may be the cause here, since a much bigger clone is one base away. Quantitative 5'-RACE with molecular barcodes generated TCR beta libraries. One entry per CDR3 protein, called by TCRdb with MiXCR from the 5' RACE reads. The table records tens of thousands of distinct CDR3 sequences, roughly 6.8% of them present only once. Sequencing was carried out using blood, either unsorted or a sorted T cell fraction (not recorded which). The TCR sequence derives from a male donor with ankylosing spondylitis or in good health (not recorded which). The chain recombines TRBV20-1 with TRBJ2-2; 10 nucleotides agree with TRBD2. This CDR3 is CCARGASGRGDRELFF. DNA of the CDR3: TGCTGTGCTAGAGGGGCTAGCGGGAGAGGGGACCGGGAGCTGTTTTTT.